This T cell receptor (beta chain) is drawn from a study of T cell responses to AZD1222 COVID-19 vaccine. At the level of the study: Second doses at about 4 or about 12 weeks were pooled.

The assay was immunoSEQ multiplex PCR, and TCRdb's table has in-frame clones only and misses some. This repertoire shows over 150,000 clones, 90% found once; its top ten account for approximately 1.4%. Details on this clone: What it recognizes is unknown.

Findings and caveats of the study: White British people made up most donors, females outnumbered males, and clonal diversity was possibly underestimated.

V was pared by 3 bases and J by 1 base, with 10 bases between. The CDR3 consists of 15 residues. Per germline, CDR1 SGHAT and CDR2 FQNNGV. The material was peripheral blood, obtained on day 0 of AZD1222 vaccination. The V and J genes are TRBV11-2 and TRBJ1-3; D is undetermined. The origin of this receptor is an adult in good health. DNA of the CDR3: TGTGCCAGCAGCTTTGAAGGGTATTCTGGAAACACCATATATTTT. Translated, it gives CASSFEGYSGNTIYF.